A single sample gave rise to the 12 T cell receptor beta chains below, sequenced in a study of blood T cells in healthy people across ages. It was with a sample-barcoded 5' primer and a J-beta primer mix that a second PCR of about 6 to 12 cycles was run. TCRdb re-called the 5' RACE reads through MiXCR, storing one row per CDR3 protein. The table lists just under 900,000 distinct CDR3 sequences, roughly 26% of them singletons. The specimen was blood. The source is a woman older than 75 in good health.

This clonotype occurred many times. The chain employs TRBV9 and TRBJ2-7; 7 nucleotides agree with TRBD1. V shed 3 bases, J shed 4 bases, and the junction held 4 bases outside the gene matches. This CDR3 region has 13 residues. In germline, CDR1 is SGDLS, CDR2 YYNGEE. DNA for the CDR3: TGTGCCAGCAGCGGGGGGACAGAATACGAGCAGTACTTC. It translates to CASSGGTEYEQYF. Looking up the rest from reference TRBV9 and TRBJ2-7 gives the full variable domain: DSGVTQTPKHLITATGQRVTLRCSPRSGDLSVYWYQQSLDQGLQFLIQYYNGEERAKGNILERFSAQQFPDLHSELNLSSLELGDSALYFCASSGGTEYEQYFGPGTRLTVT.

This clonotype occurred many times. The chain is built from TRBV5-1 and TRBJ1-4; D is uncertain. CDR1 and CDR2 from the germline V gene are SGHRS and YFSETQ. CDR3 length: 15 amino acids. Between the trimmed V and J ends, which lost 1 base and 4 bases, there was a span of 11 bases. The CDR3 bases are TGCGCCAGCAGCTTGAACTACGGCGATAATGAAAAACTGTTTTTT. Translation gives CASSLNYGDNEKLFF.

Worth noting for this clonotype: One base away lies a much larger clone, so this may be a sequencing read error. V is TRBV11-3 and J is TRBJ2-5; 7 bases line up with TRBD2. The CDR3 is 15 amino acids. The V and J ends lost 5 bases and 11 bases, in that order; junction bases with no gene match: 17. The germline V gene encodes CDR1 SGHNT and CDR2 YENEEA. CDR3 region: CASSHSYEGGSEQYF. CDR3 nucleotide sequence: TGTGCCAGCAGCCACTCCTATGAGGGAGGGAGTGAGCAGTACTTC.

The V call is TRBV7-6, the J call TRBJ2-1; 10 nucleotides agree with TRBD2. V was clipped by 3 bases and J by 7 bases; unmatched bases: 6. CDR1 and CDR2 from the germline V gene are SGHVS and FNYEAQ. The CDR3 is 15 residues long. CDR3 DNA sequence: TGTGCCAGCAGCTTCCTCCTAGCGGGGGAGAATGAGCAGTTCTTC. It translates to CASSFLLAGENEQFF.

Details on this clonotype: This may stem from a read error, because a much larger clone lies one nucleotide away. The rearrangement links TRBV28 to TRBJ2-7, with D tentatively TRBD1 (6 bases). CDR3 length: 13 residues. CDR1 and CDR2 (germline): MDHEN, SYDVKM. The CDR3 loop reads CAGSADRVGEQYF. In DNA form, the CDR3 reads TGTGCCGGCAGTGCGGACAGAGTGGGGGAGCAGTACTTC.

This clonotype was counted at least ten times. This sequence joins TRBV5-1 and TRBJ1-5; D is possibly TRBD1 (5 bases). CDR3 size: 15 residues. V shed 4 bases and J shed 2 bases, with 13 bases lying between them. Germline V gene data show CDR1 as SGHRS and CDR2 as YFSETQ. The CDR3 bases are TGCGCCAGCAGCCCGGGGGGTCCCGGCAATCAGCCCCAGCATTTT. Its translation is CASSPGGPGNQPQHF.

V and J are TRBV7-9 and TRBJ2-1, with 12 bases matching TRBD2. The CDR3 length is 16 residues. Germline V gives CDR1 SEHNR, CDR2 FQNEAQ (reference sequence). Unmatched junction bases numbered 4, after V lost 0 bases and J lost 7 bases. The DNA of the CDR3 is TGTGCCAGCAGCTTAGCGGCTAGCGGGGGGGCAAATGAGCAGTTCTTC. Its protein product is CASSLAASGGANEQFF.

With regard to this clonotype: A much more abundant neighbour one base away suggests this may be a read error. The chain links TRBV29-1 to TRBJ1-2; D ambiguous. The germline V gene encodes CDR1 SQVTM and CDR2 ANQGSEA. V shed 3 bases and J shed 4 bases, with 18 bases lying between them. This CDR3 has 15 residues. CDR3 loop: CSVEAASEGAYGYTF. In DNA, the CDR3 is TGCAGCGTTGAGGCGGCCTCGGAAGGAGCCTATGGCTACACCTTC.

Ten or more counts support this clonotype. This sequence joins TRBV6-1 and TRBJ2-5, with D possibly matching TRBD2 (5 bases). CDR3 length: 14 amino acids. With 6 bases removed from V and 5 bases from J, the gap between germline ends came to 16 bases. Germline V gene sequence: CDR1 MNHNS, CDR2 SASEGT. CDR3 sequence reads: CASRWTAGRETQYF. The DNA for the CDR3 is TGTGCCAGCAGGTGGACGGCGGGCCGGGAGACCCAGTACTTC.

V and J are TRBV7-2 and TRBJ2-1, with TRBD2 as a possible D gene (6 bases). The germline V and J ends were trimmed by 5 bases and 11 bases, with 22 bases remaining between them. Germline assignment: CDR1 SGHTA and CDR2 FQGNSA. The CDR3 runs to 15 residues. CDR3 in amino acids: CASSPRVAGRAKQFF. Written as DNA, the CDR3 is TGTGCCAGCAGCCCCCGGGTGGCGGGGCGCGCCAAGCAGTTCTTC. The variable domain in full, with the rest retrieved from reference TRBV7-2 and TRBJ2-1, is GAGVSQSPSNKVTEKGKDVELRCDPISGHTALYWYRQSLGQGLEFLIYFQGNSAPDKSGLPSDRFSAERTGGSVSTLTIQRTQQEDSAVYLCASSPRVAGRAKQFFGPGTRLTVL.

Concerning this clonotype itself: Being one base from a much bigger clone, this may be a read error. The V and J genes are TRBV10-1 and TRBJ1-2; a possible D gene is TRBD1 (6 bases). The germline CDR1 and CDR2 sequences are WNHNN and SYGVQD (reference sequence). CDR3 length: 17 residues. The CDR3 protein is CASSPTGKGLTNYGCTF. CDR3 sequence (DNA): TGCGCCAGCAGCCCGACAGGAAAGGGGCTGACTAACTATGGCTGCACCTTC.

The V and J genes are TRBV15 and TRBJ2-5; D gene uncertain. The CDR3 runs to 13 residues. Germline V gene sequence: CDR1 LNHNV, CDR2 YYDKDF (reference sequence). Trimming took 6 bases from V and 0 from J, leaving 8 bases between them. DNA for the CDR3: TGTGCCACCAGTTCGCGGTACCAAGAGACCCAGTACTTC. Amino acids: CATSSRYQETQYF.